This TCR beta chain originates from a study of CD8 T cells in ankylosing spondylitis (TCRdb year 2017). About the full investigation: The study profiled T cell receptor beta repertoires in healthy donors and ankylosing spondylitis patients to find disease-linked TCR variants. In total, the full study cohort was made up of roughly 100 healthy donors and some 26 ankylosing spondylitis patients. Peripheral blood samples were taken, and synovial fluid was additionally collected from ankylosing spondylitis patients.

Points the paper makes about the study in general: Some motif variants were previously reported in synovial fluid and blood of reactive arthritis patients, suggesting common disease-initiation mechanisms. The disease-linked clones were reported to be significantly enriched in matched synovial fluid samples from ankylosing spondylitis patients. In peripheral blood, the disease-linked clones were found at relatively low frequencies and had a CD8+ phenotype. Blood from ankylosing spondylitis patients appeared to be characterized by a TCR beta motif made up of several highly homologous amino acid variants.

The CDR3 starts with the cysteine, ends with the phenylalanine, and has 13 residues. Only CDR3 DNA remains: 39 bases, in frame from the first base. Looking up the germline V gene yields CDR1 SNHLY and CDR2 FYNNEI. V has 9 bases trimmed and J has 2 bases trimmed; junction bases matching no gene number 6. As to this clonotype: It has no known antigen specificity. Qualities for individual bases were not recorded, and no much larger clone is one base off.

Sequenced on an Illumina HiSeq 2500. Quantitative 5'-RACE with molecular barcodes was used to prepare TCR beta libraries. For the original study's pipeline: To identify disease-linked TCR variants, a new computational method was used, one built on a probabilistic model of VDJ rearrangement. TCRdb trimmed public reads at Q25 via fastp, called clones via MiXCR and kept in-frame beta chains. Rows with a matching CDR3 protein are joined into one entry that keeps the most common DNA and genes. The V and J calls come from TCRdb's annotation, not from the publication. A total of 250,000 to 350,000 distinct CDR3 sequences appear in this sample, under 25% of them only once. The top ten clones comprise about 4% of the sample.

The receptor's source is a female donor with ankylosing spondylitis or in good health (not recorded which). The rearranged segments are TRBV2 and TRBJ2-5; 7 nucleotides in the junction match TRBD1. The specimen was blood, either unsorted or a sorted T cell fraction (not recorded which). The DNA reads TGTGCCAGGGCACAGGGGTGGCAAGAGACCCAGTACTTC. Translated, it reads CARAQGWQETQYF.